This T cell receptor beta chain was observed in a study of cytomegalovirus exposure and HLA in healthy donors. Study conclusions and caveats: Follow-up analysis seemed to connect common viral pathogens with several of the most significant clusters identified.

PCR used 60 Vbeta primers and 13 Jbeta primers. The data were produced by immunoSEQ multiplex PCR, yet TCRdb's version contains in-frame clones alone and is incomplete. Here the sample spans about 150,000 clones, approximately 74% being singletons. A single count supports this clone. What it binds is unknown. Sequencing was performed on PBMCs. The TCR sequence derives from a man between 18 and 29 years old in good health and CMV-seronegative.

The CDR3 coding sequence is TGTGCCAGTCAACGCACGAGGTCTGGAAGAGAGACCCAGTACTTC. This translates into CASQRTRSGRETQYF. The chain links TRBV5-4 to TRBJ2-5; D remains unclear. This CDR3 contains 15 residues. Trimming shortened V by 8 bases and J by 4 bases, and 21 bases separated the two germline ends. CDR1 SGHNT and CDR2 YYREEE come from the germline V gene (reference sequence).